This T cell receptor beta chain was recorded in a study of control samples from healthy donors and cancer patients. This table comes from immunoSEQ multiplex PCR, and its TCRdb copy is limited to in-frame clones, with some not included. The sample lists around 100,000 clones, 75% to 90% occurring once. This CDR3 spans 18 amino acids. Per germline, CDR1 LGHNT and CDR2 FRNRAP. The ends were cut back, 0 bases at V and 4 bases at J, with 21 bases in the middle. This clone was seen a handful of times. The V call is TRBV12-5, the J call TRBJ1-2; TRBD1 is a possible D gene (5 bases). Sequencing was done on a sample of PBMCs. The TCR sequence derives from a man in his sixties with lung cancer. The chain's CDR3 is CASGLVPDGAVLFYGYTF. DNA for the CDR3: TGTGCTAGTGGTTTGGTACCGGACGGGGCGGTATTGTTCTATGGCTACACCTTC.